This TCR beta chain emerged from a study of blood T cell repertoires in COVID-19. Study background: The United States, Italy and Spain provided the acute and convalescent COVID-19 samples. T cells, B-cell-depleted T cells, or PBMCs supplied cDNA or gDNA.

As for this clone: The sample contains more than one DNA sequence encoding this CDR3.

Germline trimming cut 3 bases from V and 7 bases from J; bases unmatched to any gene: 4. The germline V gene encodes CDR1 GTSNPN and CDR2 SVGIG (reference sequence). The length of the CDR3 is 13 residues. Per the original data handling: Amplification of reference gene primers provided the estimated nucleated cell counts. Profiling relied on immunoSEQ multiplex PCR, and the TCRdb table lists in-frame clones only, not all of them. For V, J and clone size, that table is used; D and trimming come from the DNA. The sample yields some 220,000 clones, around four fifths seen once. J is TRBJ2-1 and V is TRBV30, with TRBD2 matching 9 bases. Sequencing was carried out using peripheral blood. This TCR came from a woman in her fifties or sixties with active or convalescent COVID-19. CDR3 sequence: CAWRLAGTNEQFF. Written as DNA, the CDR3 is TGTGCCTGGAGGCTAGCGGGAACTAATGAGCAGTTCTTC.